This TCR beta chain was identified during a study of T cell clonality in common variable immunodeficiency. Libraries were prepared by immunoSEQ multiplex PCR; TCRdb keeps only in-frame clonotypes and omits some of them. The sample is made up of 30,000 to 40,000 clones, none counted only once. Notes on this clone: What it recognizes is unknown. At one end, the junction sequence differs from germline, possibly due to a read error.

Broader study findings: Fewer deletions and N-nucleotide insertions were reportedly seen in common variable immunodeficiency TCR beta sequences.

The source of this sequence is a human donor with common variable immunodeficiency. Sequencing was carried out using peripheral blood mononuclear cells.

The CDR3 reads CAGRTGANTGELFF. The covered CDR3 bases are TGTGCCGGTAGGACAGGGGCGAACACCGGGGAG. This sequence joins TRBV19 and TRBJ2-2; TRBD1 agrees at 9 bases. The CDR3 is cut off 3 residues early in the read; its end comes from the germline J gene. CDR1 and CDR2 (germline): LNHDA, SQIVND (reference sequence). The CDR3 length is 14 residues.